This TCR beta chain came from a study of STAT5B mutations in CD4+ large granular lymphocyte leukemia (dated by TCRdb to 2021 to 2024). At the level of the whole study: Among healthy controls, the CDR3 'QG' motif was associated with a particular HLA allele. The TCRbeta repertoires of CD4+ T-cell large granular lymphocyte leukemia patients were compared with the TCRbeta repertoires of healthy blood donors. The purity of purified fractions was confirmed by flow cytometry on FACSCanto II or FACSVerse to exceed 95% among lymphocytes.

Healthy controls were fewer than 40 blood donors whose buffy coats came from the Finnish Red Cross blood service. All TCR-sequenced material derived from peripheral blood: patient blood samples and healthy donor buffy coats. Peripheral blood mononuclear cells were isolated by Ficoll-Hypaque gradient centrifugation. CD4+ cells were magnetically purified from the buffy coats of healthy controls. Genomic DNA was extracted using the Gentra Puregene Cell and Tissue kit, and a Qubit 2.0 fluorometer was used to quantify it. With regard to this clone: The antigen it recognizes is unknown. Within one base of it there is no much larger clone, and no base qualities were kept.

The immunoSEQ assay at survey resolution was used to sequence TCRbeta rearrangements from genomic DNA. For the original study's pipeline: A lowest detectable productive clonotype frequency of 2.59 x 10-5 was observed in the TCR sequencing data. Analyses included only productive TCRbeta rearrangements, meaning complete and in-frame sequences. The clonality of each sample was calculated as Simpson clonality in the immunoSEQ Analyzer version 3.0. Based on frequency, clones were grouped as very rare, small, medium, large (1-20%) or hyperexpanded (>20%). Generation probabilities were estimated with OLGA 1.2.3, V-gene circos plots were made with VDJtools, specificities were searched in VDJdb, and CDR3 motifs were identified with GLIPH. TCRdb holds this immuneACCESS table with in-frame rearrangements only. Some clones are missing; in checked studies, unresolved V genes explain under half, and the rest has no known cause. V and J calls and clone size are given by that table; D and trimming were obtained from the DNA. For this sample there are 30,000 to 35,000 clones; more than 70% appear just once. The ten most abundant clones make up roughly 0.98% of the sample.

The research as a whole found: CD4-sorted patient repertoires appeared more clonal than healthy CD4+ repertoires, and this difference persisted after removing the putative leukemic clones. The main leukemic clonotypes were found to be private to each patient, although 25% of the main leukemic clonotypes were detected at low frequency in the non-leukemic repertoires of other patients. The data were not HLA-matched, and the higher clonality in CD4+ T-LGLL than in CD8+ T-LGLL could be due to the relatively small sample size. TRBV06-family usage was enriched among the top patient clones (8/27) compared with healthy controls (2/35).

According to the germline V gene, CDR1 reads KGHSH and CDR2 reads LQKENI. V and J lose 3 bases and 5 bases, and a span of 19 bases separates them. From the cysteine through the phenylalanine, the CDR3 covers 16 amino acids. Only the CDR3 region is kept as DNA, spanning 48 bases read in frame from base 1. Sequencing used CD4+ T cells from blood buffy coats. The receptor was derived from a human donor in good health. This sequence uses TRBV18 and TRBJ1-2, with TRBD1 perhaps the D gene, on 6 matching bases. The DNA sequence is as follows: TGTGCCAGCTCACCCTATGAGGACAGTAGGATTTATGGCTACACCTTC. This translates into CASSPYEDSRIYGYTF.